This T cell receptor (beta chain) was found in a study of TIL therapy for anti-PD-1-resistant metastatic lung cancer. Sequencing used immunoSEQ v3. Produced via immunoSEQ multiplex PCR; TCRdb's table is partial and in-frame only. This table has 52,000 or so clones, approximately 80% appearing once. Noted time point: pre-treatment sample, taken before nivolumab and TIL therapy. The V gene end was trimmed by 6 bases and the J gene end by 0 bases; junction bases not matched to a gene: 13. The CDR3 has 18 residues. The germline V gene encodes CDR1 MNHEY and CDR2 SMNVEV (reference sequence). The source was blood, collected at baseline. This sequence joins TRBV27 and TRBJ2-1; 8 bases match TRBD2. The receptor's source is a person between 25 and 79 years old with non-small cell lung cancer. The CDR3 coding sequence is TGTGCCAGCAGGAAATGGAGACCCAGCGGGAGCTCCTACAATGAGCAGTTCTTC. Its protein product is CASRKWRPSGSSYNEQFF.